A single sample gave rise to the 9 T cell receptor beta chains below, sequenced in a study of blood T cell repertoires in COVID-19. Sequencing used immunoSEQ multiplex PCR; TCRdb keeps in-frame clones, though not all of them. Among some 290,000 clones listed, 75% to 90% were seen once. The specimen sequenced was peripheral blood. These TCRs come from a woman aged 45 to 65 who had recovered from COVID-19.

The genes are TRBV19 and TRBJ1-6; perhaps TRBD1 as D (6 bases). The CDR3 sequence is 14 residues long. V gave up 2 bases and J gave up 7 bases, with 9 bases separating them. Germline CDR1 is LNHDA and CDR2 is SQIVND (reference sequence). The CDR3: CASSIQQGNSPLHF. In DNA form, the CDR3 reads TGTGCCAGTAGTATACAGCAGGGGAATTCACCCCTCCACTTT.

This chain uses TRBV19 with TRBJ2-1; 8 bases line up with TRBD2. CDR3 length: 15 residues. Unmatched junction bases numbered 5, after V lost 5 bases and J lost 2 bases. Germline V gene sequence: CDR1 LNHDA, CDR2 SQIVND (reference sequence). The CDR3 nucleotides read TGTGCCAGTAGTTGGCGGGGGGTTACCTACAATGAGCAGTTCTTC. Protein product: CASSWRGVTYNEQFF.

V gene TRBV4-3 combines with J gene TRBJ2-4, with no clear D. This CDR3 is 16 amino acids long. Trimming shortened V by 1 base and J by 0 bases, and 10 bases separated the two germline ends. CDR1 LGHNA and CDR2 YSLEER come from the germline V gene. CDR3 in DNA: TGCGCCAGCAGCCAAGGGCACAGAATAGCCAAAAACATTCAGTACTTC. It yields the protein CASSQGHRIAKNIQYF.

This chain connects TRBV27 to TRBJ2-7; D unresolved. The CDR3 runs 13 residues. Deletions cut 3 bases from V and 2 bases from J, with 8 bases between. From germline, CDR1 is MNHEY and CDR2 SMNVEV (reference sequence). CDR3 region: CASSFGRAYEQYF. The CDR3 DNA reads as TGTGCCAGCAGTTTCGGCCGGGCCTACGAGCAGTACTTC.

The chain joins TRBV29-1 to TRBJ1-2, with a possible D match to TRBD1 (5 bases). Germline V gives CDR1 SQVTM, CDR2 ANQGSEA. The CDR3 extends over 14 amino acids. V dropped 6 bases and J dropped 5 bases, with 19 bases sitting between them. The CDR3 nucleotides read TGCAGCGTCCAAAAAGGTGGAGGGGCTTATGGCTACACCTTC. Encoded protein: CSVQKGGGAYGYTF.

V gene TRBV29-1 combines with J gene TRBJ2-7; D gene uncertain. V was cut by 6 bases and J by 0 bases, with 18 bases left in between. This CDR3 region has 15 residues. Germline CDR1 is SQVTM and CDR2 is ANQGSEA. CDR3 DNA sequence: TGCAGCGTCCCCGGGTGGTCATCGAGCTCCTACGAGCAGTACTTC. It encodes CSVPGWSSSSYEQYF.

The chain recombines TRBV27 with TRBJ1-2; D remains unclear. Per the germline V gene, CDR1 is MNHEY and CDR2 is SMNVEV (reference sequence). The CDR3 contains 14 residues. Trimming shortened V by 5 bases and J by 1 base, and 11 bases separated the two germline ends. DNA of the CDR3: TGTGCCAGCAGTCCCCGAGGATTTAACTATGGCTACACCTTC. It translates to CASSPRGFNYGYTF.

The rearrangement links TRBV19 to TRBJ2-1, with 8 bases that match TRBD2. The CDR3 is made up of 17 amino acids. The junction had 21 bases not matched to a gene; V was cut back by 9 bases and J by 8 bases. Germline CDR1 reads LNHDA; CDR2 reads SQIVND (reference sequence). For the CDR3, the DNA is TGTGCCAGCCAACGGGCGGCGGGGGGAACCTTGGGGGATGAGCAGTTCTTC. Residues: CASQRAAGGTLGDEQFF.

The CDR3 DNA reads as TGTGCCAGCAGCGTAGGGGGCCGGGGCAATCAGCCCCAGCATTTT. This gives the protein CASSVGGRGNQPQHF. The gene calls are TRBV9 and TRBJ1-5; D is possibly TRBD1 (5 bases). Germline loops: CDR1 SGDLS, CDR2 YYNGEE. This CDR3 is built from 15 residues. Trimming pared 0 bases from V and 2 bases from J, leaving 9 bases between.